This section outlines one T cell receptor (beta chain) sequence together with its context. Its target is not known. This record belongs to a study of Ad26.COV2.S vaccination and SARS-CoV-2 variants. Study as a whole: Ad26.COV2.S, an intramuscular injection, was given once or twice 56 days apart. Study outcomes and limitations: Reports say spike-specific CD8+ and CD4+ T cell responses covered substantial breadth after vaccination.

CDR3 length: 12 amino acids. Trimming cost V 7 bases and J 5 bases, with 9 bases left between them. Germline V gene lookup returns CDR1 MDHEN and CDR2 SYDVKM. The treatment was: 15 to 20 received Ad26.COV2.S at low or high dose, single or two shots; about 5 received placebo; per-sample allocation not given. Sampling occurred on day 63 after the first vaccine or placebo injection. Cohort 1b enrolled adults aged 18-55 years in Boston. An Ad26 vector that expressed Wuhan-strain SARS-CoV-2 spike constituted the vaccine. This table comes from immunoSEQ multiplex PCR, and its TCRdb copy is limited to in-frame clones, with some not included. The table records 400,000 to 450,000 clones, 90% of them present only once.

The input for sequencing was peripheral blood, taken in a trial of Ad26.COV2.S vaccine versus placebo. This TCR derives from a person aged 18-65 years who received the Ad26.COV2.S COVID-19 vaccine or a placebo. The chain couples TRBV28 to TRBJ2-1, with D unclear. This CDR3 is CASNLEDNEQFF. The CDR3 bases are TGTGCCAGCAACCTCGAAGACAATGAGCAGTTCTTC. Filled out from reference TRBV28 and TRBJ2-1, the complete variable domain reads DVKVTQSSRYLVKRTGEKVFLECVQDMDHENMFWYRQDPGLGLRLIYFSYDVKMKEKGDIPEGYSVSREKKERFSLILESASTNQTSMYLCASNLEDNEQFFGPGTRLTVL.